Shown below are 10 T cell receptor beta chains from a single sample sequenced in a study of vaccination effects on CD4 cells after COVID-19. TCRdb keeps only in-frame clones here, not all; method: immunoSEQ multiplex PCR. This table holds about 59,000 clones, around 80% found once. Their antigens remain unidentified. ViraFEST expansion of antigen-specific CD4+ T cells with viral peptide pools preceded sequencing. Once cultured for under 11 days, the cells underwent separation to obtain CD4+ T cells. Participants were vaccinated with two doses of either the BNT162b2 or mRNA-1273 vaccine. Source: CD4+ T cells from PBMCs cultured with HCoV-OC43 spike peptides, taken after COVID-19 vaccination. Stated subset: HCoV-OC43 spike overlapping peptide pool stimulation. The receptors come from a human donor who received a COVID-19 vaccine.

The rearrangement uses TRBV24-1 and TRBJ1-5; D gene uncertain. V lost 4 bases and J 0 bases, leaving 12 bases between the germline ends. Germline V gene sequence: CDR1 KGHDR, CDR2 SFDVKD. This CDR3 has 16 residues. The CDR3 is CATSDPRTSSNQPQHF. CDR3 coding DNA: TGTGCCACCAGTGACCCTAGGACCTCTAGCAATCAGCCCCAGCATTTT.

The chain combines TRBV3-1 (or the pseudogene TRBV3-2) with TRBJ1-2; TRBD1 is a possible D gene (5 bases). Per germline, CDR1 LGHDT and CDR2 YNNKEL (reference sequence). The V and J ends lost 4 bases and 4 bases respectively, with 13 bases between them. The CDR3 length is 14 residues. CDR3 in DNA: TGTGCCAGCAGCCCCCTGACAGTCGCCTATGGCTACACCTTC. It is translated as CASSPLTVAYGYTF.

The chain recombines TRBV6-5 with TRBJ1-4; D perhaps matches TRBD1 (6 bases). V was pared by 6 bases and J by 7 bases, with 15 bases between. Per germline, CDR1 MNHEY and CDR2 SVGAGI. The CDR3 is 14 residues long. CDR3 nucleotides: TGTGCCAGCAGGCCCTCAGGGGCCCTTGAAAAACTGTTTTTT. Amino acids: CASRPSGALEKLFF.

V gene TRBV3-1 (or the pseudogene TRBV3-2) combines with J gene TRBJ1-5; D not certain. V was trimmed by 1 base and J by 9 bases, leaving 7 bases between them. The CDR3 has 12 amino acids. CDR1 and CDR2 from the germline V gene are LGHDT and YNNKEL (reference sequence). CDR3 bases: TGTGCCAGCAGCCAAGGGGTGGGGCCCCAGCATTTT. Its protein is CASSQGVGPQHF.

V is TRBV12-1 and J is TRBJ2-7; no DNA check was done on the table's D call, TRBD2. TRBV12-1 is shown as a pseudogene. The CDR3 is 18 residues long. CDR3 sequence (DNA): TGTGCCAGCAGCCTAATAACGTTCACCCGAGGATTATACTACGAGCAGTACGTC. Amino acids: CASSLITFTRGLYYEQYV.

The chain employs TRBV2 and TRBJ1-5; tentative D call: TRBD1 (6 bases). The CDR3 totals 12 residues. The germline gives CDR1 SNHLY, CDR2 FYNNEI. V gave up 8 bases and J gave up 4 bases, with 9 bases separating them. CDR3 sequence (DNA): TGTGCCAGCTCTCAGGGGAATCAGCCCCAGCATTTT. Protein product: CASSQGNQPQHF.

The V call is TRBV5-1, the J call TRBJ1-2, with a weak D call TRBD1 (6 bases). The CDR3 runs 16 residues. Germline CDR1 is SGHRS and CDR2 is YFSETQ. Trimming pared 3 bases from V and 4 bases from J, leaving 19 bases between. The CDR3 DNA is TGCGCCAGCAGCTCAAGAGCACAGGGACCCTTCTATGGCTACACCTTC. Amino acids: CASSSRAQGPFYGYTF.

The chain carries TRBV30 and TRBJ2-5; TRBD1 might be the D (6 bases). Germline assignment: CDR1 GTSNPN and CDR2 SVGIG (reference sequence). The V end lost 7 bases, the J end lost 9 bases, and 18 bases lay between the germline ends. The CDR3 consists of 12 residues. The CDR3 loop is CALTGPTMAQYF. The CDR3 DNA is TGTGCCTTAACAGGGCCAACGATGGCCCAGTACTTC.

CDR3 sequence: CASRTTGETQYF. The CDR3 nucleotides read TGTGCCAGCAGGACCACGGGGGAGACCCAGTACTTC. The V call is TRBV2, the J call TRBJ2-5; D is possibly TRBD2 (5 bases). This CDR3 comprises 12 residues. Per the germline V gene, CDR1 is SNHLY and CDR2 is FYNNEI. Trimming took off 6 bases at V and 5 bases at J, with 10 bases between the two ends.

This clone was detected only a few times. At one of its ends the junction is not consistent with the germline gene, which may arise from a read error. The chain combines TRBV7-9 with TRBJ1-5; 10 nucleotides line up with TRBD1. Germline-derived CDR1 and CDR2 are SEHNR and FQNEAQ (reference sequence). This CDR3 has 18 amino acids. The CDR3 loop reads CASSIAYTDRGNAQPQHF. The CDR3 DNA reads TGTGCCAGCAGCATAGCGTATACGGACAGGGGGAACGCTCAGCCCCAGCATTTT.